Each of the 30 T cell receptor beta chains below was sequenced from the same sample in a study of blood T cell repertoires in COVID-19. TCRdb keeps only in-frame clones here, not all; method: immunoSEQ multiplex PCR. Among roughly 100,000 clones listed, approximately 84% were seen once. Sequenced: peripheral blood. The receptors originated from a human donor in a cohort sampled during active or convalescent COVID-19.

This sequence joins TRBV28 and TRBJ2-5, with 8 nucleotides matching TRBD2. The ends lost 10 bases at V and 7 bases at J; junction bases unmatched: 17. This CDR3 has 15 amino acids. In germline, CDR1 is MDHEN, CDR2 SYDVKM. CDR3 loop: CATTGSRGGGVTQYF. The CDR3 nucleotides are TGTGCCACCACGGGTTCCCGGGGGGGTGGGGTGACCCAGTACTTC.

This sequence joins TRBV5-4 and TRBJ1-2; 7 bases are shared with TRBD1. Germline V gene sequence: CDR1 SGHNT, CDR2 YYREEE (reference sequence). Trimming removed 3 bases from V and 5 bases from J; junction bases left unmatched: 10. This CDR3 has 15 amino acids. CDR3 in amino acids: CASSSPGQAEYGYTF. The CDR3 DNA reads TGTGCCAGCAGCTCCCCCGGACAGGCGGAATATGGCTACACCTTC. The full variable domain, its missing parts supplied by reference TRBV5-4 and TRBJ1-2, is ETGVTQSPTHLIKTRGQQVTLRCSSQSGHNTVSWYQQALGQGPQFIFQYYREEENGRGNFPPRFSGLQFPNYSSELNVNALELDDSALYLCASSSPGQAEYGYTFGSGTRLTVV.

The chain carries TRBV18 and TRBJ1-2, with 10 nucleotides matching TRBD1. Trimming cost V 3 bases and J 3 bases; bases outside gene matches: 4. Germline CDR1 reads KGHSH; CDR2 reads LQKENI. The CDR3 extends over 15 amino acids. The CDR3 DNA reads as TGTGCCAGCTCACCCGGGACAGGGGAATACTATGGCTACACCTTC. This translates into CASSPGTGEYYGYTF.

This clone was seen just once. The chain links TRBV9 to TRBJ2-7, with a possible D match to TRBD1 (5 bases). Between the trimmed V and J ends, which lost 0 bases and 0 bases, there was a span of 10 bases. This CDR3 is built from 15 residues. The V gene's germline CDR1 is SGDLS and CDR2 YYNGEE. CDR3 amino acids: CASSVEVGVSYEQYF. The CDR3 coding sequence is TGTGCCAGCAGCGTAGAAGTAGGGGTCTCCTACGAGCAGTACTTC.

This chain joins TRBV7-2 and TRBJ2-2; a weak D match, TRBD1 (7 bases). V lost 4 bases, J lost 4 bases, and 13 bases lay in between. The germline V gene has CDR1 SGHTA and CDR2 FQGNSA. CDR3 length: 15 amino acids. The CDR3 DNA reads TGTGCCAGCAGCTCCCGACAGGGAGGCACCGGGGAGCTGTTTTTT. This translates into CASSSRQGGTGELFF.

V usage is TRBV27 and J usage is TRBJ2-7, with 7 bases that match TRBD1. Germline CDR1 and CDR2: MNHEY and SMNVEV (reference sequence). Trimming removed 2 bases from V and 3 bases from J; junction bases left unmatched: 13. The CDR3 is made up of 17 amino acids. The CDR3: CASSLRLMSGGNYEQYF. In nucleotides, the CDR3 is TGTGCCAGCAGTTTAAGGTTGATGTCAGGGGGAAACTACGAGCAGTACTTC.

The genes are TRBV30 and TRBJ2-1, with TRBD1 matching over 9 bases. V was pared by 0 bases and J by 7 bases, with 1 base of the junction left unmatched. Germline V gives CDR1 GTSNPN, CDR2 SVGIG (reference sequence). The CDR3 runs 13 residues. The CDR3 bases are TGTGCCTGGAGTGTACAGGGGGCGAATGAGCAGTTCTTC. It yields the protein CAWSVQGANEQFF.

The rearrangement uses TRBV7-2 and TRBJ2-3; D gene unclear. The CDR3 length is 11 residues. The V end lost 8 bases, the J end lost 6 bases, and 9 bases lay between the germline ends. Germline V CDR1 and CDR2: SGHTA, FQGNSA. The CDR3 DNA follows: TGTGCCAGCCGCAACTCGGATACGCAGTATTTT. Amino acid sequence: CASRNSDTQYF.

This chain's CDR3 is CASSYGQGGGWQPQHF. CDR3 nucleotide sequence: TGTGCCAGCAGTTACGGGCAGGGGGGCGGTTGGCAGCCCCAGCATTTT. The chain is built from TRBV28 and TRBJ1-5; 7 bases align to TRBD1. The CDR3 covers 16 residues. The germline V gene encodes CDR1 MDHEN and CDR2 SYDVKM. The V segment lost 4 bases and the J segment 7 bases; nucleotides outside the gene matches: 13. Full variable domain (remainder filled in from reference TRBV28 and TRBJ1-5): DVKVTQSSRYLVKRTGEKVFLECVQDMDHENMFWYRQDPGLGLRLIYFSYDVKMKEKGDIPEGYSVSREKKERFSLILESASTNQTSMYLCASSYGQGGGWQPQHFGDGTRLSIL.

This clone has only one observation. The J gene is TRBJ1-5, the V gene TRBV6-1; D is ambiguous. The CDR3 contains 13 residues. In germline, CDR1 is MNHNS, CDR2 SASEGT. Trimming shortened V by 2 bases and J by 4 bases, and 6 bases separated the two germline ends. The CDR3 DNA is TGTGCCAGCAGTGAAAAACGGAATCAGCCCCAGCATTTT. Encoded protein: CASSEKRNQPQHF.

This clone was seen more than once but under ten times. The genes are TRBV6-2 or TRBV6-3 and TRBJ2-1; 7 bases are a match to TRBD1. With V trimmed by 4 bases and J by 3 bases, 3 bases remained unmatched. This CDR3 contains 14 residues. Per germline, CDR1 MNHEY and CDR2 SVGEGT. CDR3 DNA sequence: TGTGCCAGCAGTTTCGGGACAGTCTACAATGAGCAGTTCTTC. Translated: CASSFGTVYNEQFF.

The V and J genes are TRBV20-1 and TRBJ1-4; unclear D gene. The V gene's germline CDR1 is DFQATT and CDR2 SNEGSKA (reference sequence). The CDR3 is made up of 11 amino acids. Trimming removed 5 bases at V and 8 bases at J, with 9 bases between. CDR3 loop: CSAQRQEKLFF. For the CDR3, the DNA is TGCAGTGCTCAGCGGCAAGAAAAACTGTTTTTT.

This clone was detected only a few times. The chain links TRBV11-3 to TRBJ2-1; TRBD1 agrees at 7 bases. The CDR3 extends over 13 amino acids. V was clipped by 5 bases and J by 6 bases; unmatched bases: 4. Germline V gene lookup returns CDR1 SGHNT and CDR2 YENEEA. CDR3 amino acids: CASSRDSSNEQFF. The DNA of the CDR3 is TGTGCCAGCAGCCGGGACAGTTCCAATGAGCAGTTCTTC.

V usage is TRBV5-4 and J usage is TRBJ2-3; a possible D gene is TRBD2 (6 bases). Deletions cut 2 bases from V and 7 bases from J, with 11 bases between. Germline V gene lookup returns CDR1 SGHNT and CDR2 YYREEE (reference sequence). The CDR3 is 13 amino acids. CDR3 in amino acids: CASSFSGPNTQYF. CDR3 coding DNA: TGTGCCAGCAGCTTTAGCGGCCCGAATACGCAGTATTTT.

The chain is built from TRBV27 and TRBJ2-3, with TRBD2 as a possible D gene (6 bases). Germline lookup yields CDR1 MNHEY and CDR2 SMNVEV (reference sequence). The CDR3 sequence is 17 residues long. V lost 1 base to trimming and J lost 6 bases, with 20 bases between them. The DNA of the CDR3 is TGTGCCAGCAGTTTATGGGATCTGGCGGGGTCCTCGGATACGCAGTATTTT. Its protein is CASSLWDLAGSSDTQYF.

The chain recombines TRBV12-3 or TRBV12-4 with TRBJ1-2; 8 bases match TRBD1. The V segment lost 7 bases and the J segment 3 bases; nucleotides outside the gene matches: 4. CDR3 size: 13 residues. The CDR3 DNA is TGTGCCAGCAAGCAGGGACAGGACTATGGCTACACCTTC. This codes for CASKQGQDYGYTF.

The chain recombines TRBV5-4 with TRBJ1-2; D might be TRBD1 (6 bases). CDR3 length equals 14 residues. V lost 0 bases, J lost 5 bases, and 11 bases lay in between. CDR1 is SGHNT and CDR2 is YYREEE in the germline V gene (reference sequence). This CDR3 is CASSLANREYGYTF. Here the CDR3 DNA reads TGTGCCAGCAGCTTGGCGAACAGGGAATATGGCTACACCTTC.

The chain couples TRBV6-5 to TRBJ2-7; 8 bases line up with TRBD1. This CDR3 spans 14 amino acids. The trim removed 6 bases at V and 9 bases at J, leaving 13 bases unmatched. Germline CDR1 MNHEY, CDR2 SVGAGI. The CDR3 DNA reads TGTGCCAGCAGCCCCCCCGGGACAGGCCTCGGGCAGTACTTC. Translation gives CASSPPGTGLGQYF.

This clone came up a few times. This sequence joins TRBV7-2 and TRBJ2-1, with TRBD2 identical over 9 bases. The CDR3 has 16 amino acids. The V segment lost 2 bases and the J segment 5 bases; nucleotides outside the gene matches: 7. Germline V gene data show CDR1 as SGHTA and CDR2 as FQGNSA. This CDR3 reads CASSLQLRGGHNEQFF. CDR3 DNA: TGTGCCAGCAGCTTACAGTTGCGGGGGGGCCACAATGAGCAGTTCTTC.

The rearrangement links TRBV18 to TRBJ1-6; 10 bases line up with TRBD1. Germline CDR1 KGHSH, CDR2 LQKENI. V shed 5 bases, J shed 11 bases, and the junction held 12 bases outside the gene matches. This CDR3 contains 16 residues. CDR3 nucleotides: TGTGCCAGCTCAACCGCCAAGACAGGGGGCAAGGCACCCCTCCACTTT. It is translated as CASSTAKTGGKAPLHF.

This clone was observed once. The chain joins TRBV6-2 or TRBV6-3 to TRBJ2-4, with D unresolved. Germline assignment: CDR1 MNHEY and CDR2 SVGEGT. V lost 6 bases to trimming and J lost 6 bases, with 12 bases between them. The CDR3 length is 13 residues. The CDR3 reads CASSPLEINIQYF. In DNA, the CDR3 is TGTGCCAGCAGCCCACTTGAGATAAACATTCAGTACTTC.

The CDR3 is CASTKGSRDTDTQYF. DNA for the CDR3: TGTGCCAGTACTAAAGGGTCGAGGGACACAGATACGCAGTATTTT. V gene TRBV2 combines with J gene TRBJ2-3; a weak D match, TRBD2 (5 bases). CDR3 size: 15 residues. V was pared by 9 bases and J by 2 bases, with 18 bases between. CDR1 and CDR2 from the germline V gene are SNHLY and FYNNEI. Based on the CDR3 plus reference TRBV2 and TRBJ2-3, the full variable domain is EPEVTQTPSHQVTQMGQEVILRCVPISNHLYFYWYRQILGQKVEFLVSFYNNEISEKSEIFDDQFSVERPDGSNFTLKIRSTKLEDSAMYFCASTKGSRDTDTQYFGPGTRLTVL.

The chain joins TRBV5-1 to TRBJ2-5; D is perhaps TRBD1 (6 bases). With 7 bases removed from V and 0 bases from J, the gap between germline ends came to 13 bases. Germline loops: CDR1 SGHRS, CDR2 YFSETQ. The CDR3 spans 14 residues. CDR3 coding DNA: TGCGCCAGCCTGGGGGACACTTACCAAGAGACCCAGTACTTC. As protein: CASLGDTYQETQYF.

CDR3 protein: CASSLLAGATDTQYF. DNA of the CDR3: TGTGCCAGCAGCCTTCTAGCGGGGGCCACAGATACGCAGTATTTT. The rearrangement joins TRBV11-2 to TRBJ2-3, with TRBD2 matching over 10 bases. Trimming removed 5 bases from V and 2 bases from J; junction bases left unmatched: 4. The length of the CDR3 is 15 residues. Germline V gene lookup returns CDR1 SGHAT and CDR2 FQNNGV.

V usage is TRBV27 and J usage is TRBJ2-1; perhaps TRBD2 as D (7 bases). Per germline, CDR1 MNHEY and CDR2 SMNVEV (reference sequence). Trimming removed 6 bases from V and 0 bases from J, with 12 bases in between. The CDR3 loop spans 15 amino acids. DNA for the CDR3: TGTGCCAGCAGGTGGGGGGGCGGCTCCTACAATGAGCAGTTCTTC. Amino acids: CASRWGGGSYNEQFF.

This clone turned up a few times. This chain uses TRBV19 with TRBJ1-5; D gene uncertain. Germline CDR1 LNHDA, CDR2 SQIVND (reference sequence). V gave up 7 bases and J gave up 4 bases, with 11 bases separating them. The CDR3 is 13 residues long. CDR3 in DNA: TGTGCCAGTAAGGGTACGGGAAATCAGCCCCAGCATTTT. Protein: CASKGTGNQPQHF.

J is TRBJ1-5 and V is TRBV6-5; 7 nucleotides match TRBD1. The CDR3 is 15 residues long. V trimming: 6 bases; J trimming: 7 bases; junction bases outside the gene matches: 12. Per germline, CDR1 MNHEY and CDR2 SVGAGI. The DNA for the CDR3 is TGTGCCAGCAGGAGGGTTGGACAGGTCGGGCAGCCCCAGCATTTT. This encodes CASRRVGQVGQPQHF.

This clone was counted between two and nine times. The chain combines TRBV28 with TRBJ1-4; 8 nucleotides line up with TRBD1. CDR1 and CDR2 (germline): MDHEN, SYDVKM. J gave up 7 bases and V 4 bases, and 8 bases lay outside the gene matches. The CDR3 totals 15 residues. The CDR3 DNA reads as TGTGCCAGCAGTTCCTTCAGGGGGCTGGGTGAAAAACTGTTTTTT. Its protein product is CASSSFRGLGEKLFF.

This chain's CDR3 is CASSGPGTGGSNEQFF. CDR3 DNA sequence: TGTGCCAGCAGCGGACCCGGGACAGGTGGGTCCAATGAGCAGTTCTTC. The V gene is TRBV7-6, the J gene TRBJ2-1; TRBD1 matches 8 bases. V shed 5 bases, J shed 6 bases, and the junction held 12 bases outside the gene matches. CDR1 and CDR2 (germline): SGHVS, FNYEAQ. CDR3 length equals 16 residues.

This clone appeared once. The gene calls are TRBV11-3 and TRBJ2-2, with TRBD2 matching over 10 bases. The germline gives CDR1 SGHNT, CDR2 YENEEA. The length of the CDR3 is 18 residues. Losses at the gene ends were 3 bases for V and 0 bases for J; bases not matched to a gene: 7. CDR3 amino acids: CASSFRSGGAANTGELFF. The DNA for the CDR3 is TGTGCCAGCAGCTTCCGAAGCGGGGGGGCCGCGAACACCGGGGAGCTGTTTTTT.